This T cell receptor beta chain emerged from a study of blood T cell repertoires in COVID-19. About the study: The United States, Italy and Spain supplied acute and convalescent COVID-19 samples. T cells, B-cell-depleted T cells, or PBMCs provided the cDNA or gDNA that served as material.

V lost 0 bases to trimming and J lost 0 bases, with 17 bases between them. The CDR3 is 19 residues long. The germline V gene has CDR1 LGHNA and CDR2 YNFKEQ. Here immunoSEQ multiplex PCR was the method, and the copy in TCRdb shows in-frame clones only, minus some. Of under 200,000 clones in the sample, 88% were seen once. Recruitment covered roughly 22 US areas and drew participants whose ages spanned roughly 18 to 90 years. Self-reported history from a screening survey and questionnaire set each donor's cohort. The V gene is TRBV4-2, the J gene TRBJ2-2; maybe TRBD2 (7 bases). Source material: PBMCs or T cells enriched from blood (not recorded which). This sequence originates from a woman aged 45 to 65 who had recovered from COVID-19. CDR3 region: CASSQDPRGGAANTGELFF. In DNA form, the CDR3 reads TGTGCCAGCAGCCAAGATCCCCGAGGGGGGGCAGCGAACACCGGGGAGCTGTTTTTT.